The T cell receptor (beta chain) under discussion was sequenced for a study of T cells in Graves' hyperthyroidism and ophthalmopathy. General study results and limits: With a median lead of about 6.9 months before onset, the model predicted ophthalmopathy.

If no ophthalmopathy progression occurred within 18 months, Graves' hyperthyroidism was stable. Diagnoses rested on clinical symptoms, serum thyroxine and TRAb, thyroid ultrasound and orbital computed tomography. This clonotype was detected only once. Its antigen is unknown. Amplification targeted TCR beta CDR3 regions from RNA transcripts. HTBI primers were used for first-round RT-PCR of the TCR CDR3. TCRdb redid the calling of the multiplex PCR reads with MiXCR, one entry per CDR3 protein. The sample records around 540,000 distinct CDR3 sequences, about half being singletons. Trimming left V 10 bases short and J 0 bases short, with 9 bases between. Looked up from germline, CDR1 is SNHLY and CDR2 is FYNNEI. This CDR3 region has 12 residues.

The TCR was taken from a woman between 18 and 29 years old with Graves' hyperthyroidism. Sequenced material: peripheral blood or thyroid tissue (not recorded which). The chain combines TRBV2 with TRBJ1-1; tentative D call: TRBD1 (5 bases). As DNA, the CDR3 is TGTGCCATACGACAGTTGAACACTGAAGCTTTCTTT. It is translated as CAIRQLNTEAFF.